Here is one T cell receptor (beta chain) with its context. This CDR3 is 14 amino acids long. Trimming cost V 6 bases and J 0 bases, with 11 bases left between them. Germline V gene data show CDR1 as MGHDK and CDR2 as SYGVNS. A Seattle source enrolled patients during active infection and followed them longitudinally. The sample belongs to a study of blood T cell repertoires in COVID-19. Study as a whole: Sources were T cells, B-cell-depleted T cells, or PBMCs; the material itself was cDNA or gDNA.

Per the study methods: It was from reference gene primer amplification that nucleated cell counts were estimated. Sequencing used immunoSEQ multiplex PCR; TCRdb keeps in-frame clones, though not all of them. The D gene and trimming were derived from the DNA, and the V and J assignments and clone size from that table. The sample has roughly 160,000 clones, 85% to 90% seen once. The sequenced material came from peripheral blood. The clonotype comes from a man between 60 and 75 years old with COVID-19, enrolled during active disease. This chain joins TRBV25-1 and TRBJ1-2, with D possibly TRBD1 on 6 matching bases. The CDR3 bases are TGTGCCAGCAGGGGAGGGGGTGCTAACTATGGCTACACCTTC. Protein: CASRGGGANYGYTF.